One sample yielded the 7 T cell receptor beta chains listed below, sequenced in a study of siplizumab effects on memory and regulatory T cells. Data came from immunoSEQ multiplex PCR; TCRdb stores just in-frame clones and leaves some out. Of around 87,000 clones detected, over 80% appear once; the ten largest clones hold over 12%. Material for sequencing was CD4+ T cells sorted from blood. The receptors originated from a human donor in good health.

This clone has a handful of counts. The V and J genes are TRBV27 and TRBJ2-1; 11 nucleotides align to TRBD1. Looked up from germline, CDR1 is MNHEY and CDR2 is SMNVEV (reference sequence). CDR3 length: 15 residues. Germline trimming cut 7 bases from V and 4 bases from J; bases unmatched to any gene: 6. CDR3: CASNRRDRGYNEQFF. The DNA of the CDR3 is TGTGCCAGCAACCGCCGGGACAGGGGGTACAATGAGCAGTTCTTC.

The chain uses TRBV10-3 and TRBJ2-7, with D maybe TRBD1 (6 bases). Germline V gene lookup returns CDR1 ENHRY and CDR2 SYGVKD. The CDR3 spans 13 residues. Trimming took off 6 bases at V and 1 base at J, with 10 bases between the two ends. The DNA of the CDR3 is TGTGCCATCAGCGCCACAGGGTCCTACGAGCAGTACTTC. Encoded protein: CAISATGSYEQYF.

The J gene is TRBJ2-7, the V gene TRBV5-1, with TRBD1 matching over 11 bases. Germline CDR1 and CDR2: SGHRS and YFSETQ. CDR3 length: 15 residues. The V and J ends lost 0 bases and 5 bases, in that order; junction bases with no gene match: 4. The CDR3 region is CASSLGTGGFDEQYF. The CDR3 DNA is TGCGCCAGCAGCTTGGGGACAGGGGGCTTCGACGAGCAGTACTTC. Full variable domain (remainder filled in from reference TRBV5-1 and TRBJ2-7): KAGVTQTPRYLIKTRGQQVTLSCSPISGHRSVSWYQQTPGQGLQFLFEYFSETQRNKGNFPGRFSGRQFSNSRSEMNVSTLELGDSALYLCASSLGTGGFDEQYFGPGTRLTVT.

The rearrangement links TRBV6-5 to TRBJ1-1, with a tentative D call TRBD1 (6 bases). The CDR3 sequence is 15 residues long. Germline values: CDR1 MNHEY, CDR2 SVGAGI. The V end lost 0 bases, the J end lost 1 base, and 9 bases lay between the germline ends. The CDR3 region has the DNA TGTGCCAGCAGTTACTCGGGCAGGGGGAACACTGAAGCTTTCTTT. It encodes CASSYSGRGNTEAFF.

J is TRBJ2-1 and V is TRBV2; no firm D call. V shed 2 bases and J shed 4 bases, with 9 bases lying between them. This CDR3 comprises 14 residues. The V gene's germline CDR1 is SNHLY and CDR2 FYNNEI. CDR3 sequence (DNA): TGTGCCAGCAGTGAACTGAAAGGATACAATGAGCAGTTCTTC. Translation: CASSELKGYNEQFF. Looking up the rest from reference TRBV2 and TRBJ2-1 gives the full variable domain: EPEVTQTPSHQVTQMGQEVILRCVPISNHLYFYWYRQILGQKVEFLVSFYNNEISEKSEIFDDQFSVERPDGSNFTLKIRSTKLEDSAMYFCASSELKGYNEQFFGPGTRLTVL.

This chain joins TRBV7-3 and TRBJ1-1; D is ambiguous. The V end was cut by 0 bases, the J end by 1 base, with 9 bases between. Germline values: CDR1 SGHTA, CDR2 FQGTGA. CDR3 size: 15 residues. CDR3 amino acids: CASSLTSTANTEAFF. The CDR3, as DNA: TGTGCCAGCAGCTTAACGTCAACGGCGAACACTGAAGCTTTCTTT.

The J gene is TRBJ2-7, the V gene TRBV7-8, with no clear D. V was shortened by 7 bases and J by 4 bases, with 11 bases between the two germline ends. CDR1 and CDR2 (germline): SGHVS, FQNEAQ. This CDR3 is 12 amino acids long. CDR3 coding DNA: TGTGCCAGCACCCAGCTTGGTTACGAGCAGTACTTC. This encodes CASTQLGYEQYF. Filled out from reference TRBV7-8 and TRBJ2-7, the complete variable domain reads GAGVSQSPRYKVAKRGQDVALRCDPISGHVSLFWYQQALGQGPEFLTYFQNEAQLDKSGLPSDRFFAERPEGSVSTLKIQRTQQEDSAVYLCASTQLGYEQYFGPGTRLTVT.